This entry is about one T cell receptor beta chain. The clone's antigen remains unknown. Base qualities are not provided; no much larger clone lies one nucleotide away. The source of the sample is a study of CD8 T cells in Susac syndrome (dated by TCRdb to the late 2010s). Describing the broader study: Of the Susac syndrome patients who were sequenced, roughly 8 were in clinical remission while about six had clinically active disease. At blood withdrawal, Susac syndrome patients were either therapy-naive, taking corticosteroids (in some cases with IVIg as well), or taking IVIg alone. Whether CD8+ T cell activation and differentiation in Susac syndrome was antigen driven was tested using repertoire sequencing. On the study overall, not on this receptor specifically: The study acknowledged that relatively few individuals were included in the TCR sequencing and HLA analysis. In patients with Susac syndrome, the CD4+ T cell repertoire showed no detectable clonal expansion.

Peripheral blood CD8+ and CD4+ T cells from healthy donors, Susac syndrome patients and multiple sclerosis patients were profiled using high-throughput TCR beta sequencing. Recently defined diagnostic criteria for definite or probable disease were met by the Susac syndrome patients. CD8+ TEMRA cells were enriched by FACS, while bulk CD8+ and CD4+ T cells were purified by magnetic negative isolation. Blood was drawn into EDTA tubes, processed within 24 hours, and PBMCs were isolated by density gradient centrifugation. PBMCs destined for TCR sequencing were cryopreserved in liquid nitrogen and later thawed in a 37 °C water bath. The sorted or isolated CD4+, CD8+ and CD8+ TEMRA cells had a purity of 90% or higher. RNA was extracted using the RNeasy kit, and about 0.5 to 1 ug of the RNA was reverse transcribed with random hexamers. The immunoSEQ multiplex PCR assay, covering 54 Vbeta and 13 Jbeta segments, was used to amplify TCR beta CDR3 regions. To correct PCR amplification bias, a synthetic template baseline was used for both primer optimization and computational correction. On the study's bioinformatics: Only productive sequences were kept, with reads annotated to V, D and J genes according to IMGT and analyzed in immunoSEQ Analyzer. Clonality was computed as one minus Shannon entropy normalized by log2 of the number of productive unique sequences. For each patient and control, public and private clones were evaluated among the 100 most prevalent clones. Clones were defined as Susac-specific when absent from the healthy and MS cohorts, from fewer than 1,200 published viral clones and from other ImmuneACCESS disease sequences. The public reads were reprocessed in TCRdb via fastp at Q25 and MiXCR, keeping in-frame beta chains. Under each unique CDR3 protein, matching rows form one entry showing the most common genes and DNA. It is TCRdb's table, rather than the study itself, that gives the V and J calls and clone size. The sample data list about 150,000 distinct CDR3 sequences, and around 96% of these were observed just once. About 0.16% of the sample is in the top ten clones.

Sequenced material: CD4+ T cells from PBMCs. The TCR originated in a human donor with Susac syndrome.

Here is the DNA: TGTGCCAGCAGTGCAGGGGCCGGGGAGCTGTTTTTT. It is translated as CASSAGAGELFF. The chain joins TRBV12-3 or TRBV12-4 to TRBJ2-2; a tentative D call is TRBD1 (6 bases match). The junction carries 7 bases between V and J, which are trimmed by 5 bases and 6 bases respectively. The CDR3 goes from the cysteine to the phenylalanine over 12 residues. Left in the record is the CDR3 DNA by itself, 36 bases read in frame from the first base.